This TCR beta chain was sequenced during a study of spatial heterogeneity in lung cancer. The overall study: Detection consistently yielded more beta chains than alpha chains.

Sample time point: blood at routine non-recurrence follow-up after resection. No cell sorting; template was whole RNA from tumor, lung tissue or PBMC. Per the germline V gene, CDR1 is SEHNR and CDR2 is FQNEAQ (reference sequence). Trimming left V 2 bases short and J 4 bases short, with 3 bases between. The CDR3 consists of 12 residues. TCRdb called the 5' RACE reads again in MiXCR, with one record for every CDR3 protein. The sample carries more than 25,000 distinct CDR3 sequences, approximately 6% recorded once. This clonotype was sampled from a male donor with early-stage non-small cell lung cancer. This material consisted of PBMCs, taken at follow-up. This sequence joins TRBV7-9 and TRBJ1-3; no reliable D call. CDR3 protein: CASSLSGNTIYF. The CDR3 DNA reads as TGTGCCAGCAGCTTATCCGGAAACACCATATATTTT.